Each of the 3 T cell receptor beta chains below was sequenced from the same sample in a study of immune characteristics of hereditary and idiopathic chronic pancreatitis. The pancreas tissue came from patients undergoing total pancreatectomy with islet autotransplantation. Sequenced by immunoSEQ multiplex PCR; TCRdb stores in-frame clones only, minus some. The sample yields approximately 2,000 clones, approximately 76% seen once. Sequencing was carried out using pancreas tissue with hereditary chronic pancreatitis. The receptors shown here come from a human donor with chronic pancreatitis.

The chain links TRBV7-8 to TRBJ1-1; 9 bases fit TRBD1. The V segment lost 5 bases and the J segment 1 base; nucleotides outside the gene matches: 5. This CDR3 is 15 amino acids long. Germline assignment: CDR1 SGHVS and CDR2 FQNEAQ. CDR3 sequence: CASSGPTGGNTEAFF. The CDR3 bases are TGTGCCAGCAGCGGACCGACAGGGGGGAACACTGAAGCTTTCTTT.

Notes on this clone: Additional DNA sequences in this sample encode the identical CDR3. The chain links TRBV4-2 to TRBJ1-1; possibly TRBD1 for D (5 bases). Per germline, CDR1 LGHNA and CDR2 YNFKEQ. V was trimmed by 3 bases and J by 5 bases, leaving 16 bases between them. The CDR3 length is 15 residues. The CDR3 coding sequence is TGTGCCAGCAGCCAGGCGCGTACAGGTGGGACTGAAGCTTTCTTT. Protein product: CASSQARTGGTEAFF.

This sequence joins TRBV19 and TRBJ1-3, with 8 bases fitting TRBD1. V shed 5 bases and J 3 bases; nucleotides not matched to a gene: 9. CDR1 and CDR2 from the germline V gene are LNHDA and SQIVND (reference sequence). The CDR3 runs to 16 residues. The CDR3 nucleotides read TGTGCCAGTAGTTTTCGGACAGGGAAGGATGGAAACACCATATATTTT. Its protein product is CASSFRTGKDGNTIYF.